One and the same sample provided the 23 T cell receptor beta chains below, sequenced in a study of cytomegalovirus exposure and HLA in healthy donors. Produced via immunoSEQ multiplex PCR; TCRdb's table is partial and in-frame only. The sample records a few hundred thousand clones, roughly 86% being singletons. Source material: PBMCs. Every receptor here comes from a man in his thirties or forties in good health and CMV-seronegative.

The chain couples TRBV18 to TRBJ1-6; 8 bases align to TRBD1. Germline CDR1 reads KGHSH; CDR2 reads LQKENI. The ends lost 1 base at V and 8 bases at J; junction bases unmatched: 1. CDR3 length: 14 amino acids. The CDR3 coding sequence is TGTGCCAGCTCACCACTGACAGGGGATTCACCCCTCCACTTT. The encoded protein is CASSPLTGDSPLHF.

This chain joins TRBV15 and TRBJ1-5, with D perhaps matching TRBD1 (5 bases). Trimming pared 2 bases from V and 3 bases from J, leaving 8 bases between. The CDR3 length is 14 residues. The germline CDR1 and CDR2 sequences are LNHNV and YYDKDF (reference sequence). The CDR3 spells CATSRPGPNQPQHF. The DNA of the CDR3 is TGTGCCACCAGCAGACCAGGGCCCAATCAGCCCCAGCATTTT.

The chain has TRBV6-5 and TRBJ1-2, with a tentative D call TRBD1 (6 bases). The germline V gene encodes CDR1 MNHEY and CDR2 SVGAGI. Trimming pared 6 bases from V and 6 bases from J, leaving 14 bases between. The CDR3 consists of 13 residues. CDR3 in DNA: TGTGCCAGCAGAAAGGGGGGGGAGCATGGCTACACCTTC. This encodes CASRKGGEHGYTF.

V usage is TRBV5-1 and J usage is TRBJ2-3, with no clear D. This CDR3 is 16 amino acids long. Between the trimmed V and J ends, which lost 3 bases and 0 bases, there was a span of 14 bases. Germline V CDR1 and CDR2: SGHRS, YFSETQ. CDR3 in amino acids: CASSSSSRASTDTQYF. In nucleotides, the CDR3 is TGCGCCAGCAGCTCGAGTTCCCGAGCTAGCACAGATACGCAGTATTTT.

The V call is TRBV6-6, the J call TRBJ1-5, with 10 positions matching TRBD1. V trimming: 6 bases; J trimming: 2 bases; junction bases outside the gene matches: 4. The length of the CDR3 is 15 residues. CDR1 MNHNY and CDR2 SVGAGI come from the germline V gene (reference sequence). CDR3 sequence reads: CASRGQGMGNQPQHF. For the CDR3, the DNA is TGTGCCAGCAGGGGACAGGGGATGGGCAATCAGCCCCAGCATTTT.

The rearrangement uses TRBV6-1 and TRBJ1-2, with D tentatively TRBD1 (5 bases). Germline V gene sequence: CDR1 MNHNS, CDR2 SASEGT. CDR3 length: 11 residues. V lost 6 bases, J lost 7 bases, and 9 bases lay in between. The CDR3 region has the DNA TGTGCCAGCAGGGCAGGGTTTGGCTACACCTTC. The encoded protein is CASRAGFGYTF.

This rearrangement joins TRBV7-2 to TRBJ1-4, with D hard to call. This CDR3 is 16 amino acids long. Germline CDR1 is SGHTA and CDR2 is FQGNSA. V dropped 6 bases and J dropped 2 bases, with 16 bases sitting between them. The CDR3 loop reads CASSPGRGGTNEKLFF. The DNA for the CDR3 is TGTGCCAGCAGTCCCGGGAGAGGAGGGACTAATGAAAAACTGTTTTTT.

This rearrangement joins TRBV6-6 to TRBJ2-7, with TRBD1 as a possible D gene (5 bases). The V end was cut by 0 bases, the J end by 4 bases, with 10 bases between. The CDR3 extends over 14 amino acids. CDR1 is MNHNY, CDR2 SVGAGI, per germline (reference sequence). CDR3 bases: TGTGCCAGCAGTTACTCGACACAGGCTTACGAGCAGTACTTC. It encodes CASSYSTQAYEQYF.

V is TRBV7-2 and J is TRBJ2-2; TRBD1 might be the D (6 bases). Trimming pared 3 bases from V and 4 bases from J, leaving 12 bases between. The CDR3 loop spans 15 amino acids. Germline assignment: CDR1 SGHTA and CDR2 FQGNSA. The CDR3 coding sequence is TGTGCCAGCAGCTTTCCCACAGGGCCCACCGGGGAGCTGTTTTTT. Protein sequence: CASSFPTGPTGELFF.

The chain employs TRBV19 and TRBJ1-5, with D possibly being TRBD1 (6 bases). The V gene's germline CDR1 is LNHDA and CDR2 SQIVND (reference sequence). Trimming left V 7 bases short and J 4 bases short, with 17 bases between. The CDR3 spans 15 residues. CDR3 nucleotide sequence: TGTGCCAGTACCGACGCTCAGGGGATGAATCAGCCCCAGCATTTT. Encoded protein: CASTDAQGMNQPQHF.

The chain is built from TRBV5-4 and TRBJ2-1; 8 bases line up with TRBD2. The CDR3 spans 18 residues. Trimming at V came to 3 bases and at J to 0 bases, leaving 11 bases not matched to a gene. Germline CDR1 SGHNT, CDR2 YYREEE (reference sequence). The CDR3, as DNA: TGTGCCAGCAGCTCTAAGAGCGGGGGAAGGAGCTCCTACAATGAGCAGTTCTTC. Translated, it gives CASSSKSGGRSSYNEQFF.

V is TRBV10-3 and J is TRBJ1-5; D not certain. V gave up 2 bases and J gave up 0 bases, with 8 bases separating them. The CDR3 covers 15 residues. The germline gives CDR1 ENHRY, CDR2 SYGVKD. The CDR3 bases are TGTGCCATCAGTGAGGCAGGCTATAGCAATCAGCCCCAGCATTTT. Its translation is CAISEAGYSNQPQHF.

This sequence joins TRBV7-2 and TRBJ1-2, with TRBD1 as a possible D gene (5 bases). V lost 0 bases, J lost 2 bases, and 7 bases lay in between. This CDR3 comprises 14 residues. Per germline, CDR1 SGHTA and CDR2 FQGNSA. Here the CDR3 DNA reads TGTGCCAGCAGCTTAGCCCGACAGAACTATGGCTACACCTTC. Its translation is CASSLARQNYGYTF.

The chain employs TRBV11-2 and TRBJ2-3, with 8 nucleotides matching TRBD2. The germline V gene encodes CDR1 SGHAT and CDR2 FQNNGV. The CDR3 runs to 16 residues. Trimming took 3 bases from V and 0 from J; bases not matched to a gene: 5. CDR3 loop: CASSFFSGISTDTQYF. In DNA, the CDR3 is TGTGCCAGCAGCTTTTTTAGCGGGATTAGCACAGATACGCAGTATTTT.

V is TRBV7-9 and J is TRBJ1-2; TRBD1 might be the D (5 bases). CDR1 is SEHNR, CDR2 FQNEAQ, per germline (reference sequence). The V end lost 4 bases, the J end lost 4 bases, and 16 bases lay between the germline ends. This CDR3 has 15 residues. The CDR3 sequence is CASSSDWTNLYGYTF. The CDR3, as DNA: TGTGCCAGCAGCTCCGATTGGACAAATCTCTATGGCTACACCTTC.

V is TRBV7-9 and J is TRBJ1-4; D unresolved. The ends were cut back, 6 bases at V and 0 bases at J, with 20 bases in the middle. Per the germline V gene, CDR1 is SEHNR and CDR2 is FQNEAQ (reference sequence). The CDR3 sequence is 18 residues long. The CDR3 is CASREVSGPDATNEKLFF. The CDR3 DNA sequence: TGTGCCAGCAGGGAAGTGTCAGGCCCCGATGCAACTAATGAAAAACTGTTTTTT.

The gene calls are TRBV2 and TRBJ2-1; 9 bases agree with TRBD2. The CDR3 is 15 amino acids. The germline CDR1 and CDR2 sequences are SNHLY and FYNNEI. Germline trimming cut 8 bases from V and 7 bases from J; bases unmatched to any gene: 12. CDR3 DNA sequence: TGTGCCAGCCACCCCAGCGGGGGGCGAGGGAATGAGCAGTTCTTC. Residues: CASHPSGGRGNEQFF.

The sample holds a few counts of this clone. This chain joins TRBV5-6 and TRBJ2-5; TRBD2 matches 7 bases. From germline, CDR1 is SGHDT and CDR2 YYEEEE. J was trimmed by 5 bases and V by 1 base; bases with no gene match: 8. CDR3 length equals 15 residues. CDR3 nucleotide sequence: TGTGCCAGCAGCTTGAGGAGGATGGGGGGGGAGACCCAGTACTTC. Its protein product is CASSLRRMGGETQYF.

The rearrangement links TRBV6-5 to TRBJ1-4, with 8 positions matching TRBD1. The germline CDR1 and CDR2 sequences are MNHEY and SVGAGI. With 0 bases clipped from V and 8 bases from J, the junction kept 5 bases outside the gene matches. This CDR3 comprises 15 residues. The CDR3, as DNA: TGTGCCAGCAGTTACTCGTCAACAGGGGGAGAAAAACTGTTTTTT. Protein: CASSYSSTGGEKLFF.

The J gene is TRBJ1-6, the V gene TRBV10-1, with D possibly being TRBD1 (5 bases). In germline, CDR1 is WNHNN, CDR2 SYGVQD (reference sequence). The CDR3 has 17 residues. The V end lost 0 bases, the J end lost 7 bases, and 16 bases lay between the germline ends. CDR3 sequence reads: CASSESRATGPNSPLHF. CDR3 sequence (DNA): TGCGCCAGCAGTGAGTCTCGGGCCACAGGACCGAATTCACCCCTCCACTTT.

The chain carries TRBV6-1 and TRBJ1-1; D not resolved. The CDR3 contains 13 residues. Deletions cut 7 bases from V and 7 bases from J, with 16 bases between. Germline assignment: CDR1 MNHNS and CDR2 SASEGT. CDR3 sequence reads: CASTIRLPSEAFF. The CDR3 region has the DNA TGTGCCAGCACCATCAGGTTACCCAGTGAAGCTTTCTTT.

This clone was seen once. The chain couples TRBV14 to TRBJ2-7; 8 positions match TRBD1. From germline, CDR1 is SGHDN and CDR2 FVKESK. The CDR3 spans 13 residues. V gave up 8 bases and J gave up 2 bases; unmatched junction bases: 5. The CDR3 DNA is TGTGCCAGCGCCACAGGGGGTACCTACGAGCAGTACTTC. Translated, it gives CASATGGTYEQYF.

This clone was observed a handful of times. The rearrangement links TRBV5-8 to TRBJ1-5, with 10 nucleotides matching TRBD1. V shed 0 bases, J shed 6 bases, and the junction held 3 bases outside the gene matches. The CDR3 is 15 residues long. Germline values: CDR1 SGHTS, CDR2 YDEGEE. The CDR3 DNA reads TGTGCCAGCAGCTTGGGACAGGGGGCTATTCAGCCCCAGCATTTT. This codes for CASSLGQGAIQPQHF. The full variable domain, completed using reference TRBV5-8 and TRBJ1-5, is EAGVTQSPTHLIKTRGQQATLRCSPISGHTSVYWYQQALGLGLQFLLWYDEGEERNRGNFPPRFSGRQFPNYSSELNVNALELEDSALYLCASSLGQGAIQPQHFGDGTRLSIL.